This T cell receptor (beta chain) was identified during a study of spatial heterogeneity in lung cancer. TCRdb recomputed calls from the 5' RACE reads with MiXCR, one row per CDR3 protein. The sample records approximately 52,000 distinct CDR3 sequences, approximately 5% being singletons. This clonotype has ten or more counts. Time point: sample taken at primary tumor resection. The sequenced material consisted of unsorted whole RNA from tumor, nontumor lung or frozen PBMC. Per germline, CDR1 DFQATT and CDR2 SNEGSKA (reference sequence). The CDR3 is made up of 14 amino acids. Trimming removed 0 bases from V and 4 bases from J, with 11 bases in between.

This clonotype originated in a male donor with early-stage non-small cell lung cancer. J is TRBJ2-3 and V is TRBV20-1; tentatively, D is TRBD2 (5 bases). The sample was PBMCs, taken at surgery. The DNA for the CDR3 is TGCAGTGCTAGAGATTCGACTAACCCAGATACGCAGTATTTT. It yields the protein CSARDSTNPDTQYF.